This T cell receptor beta chain is drawn from a study of T cell responses to AZD1222 COVID-19 vaccine. Measured with immunoSEQ multiplex PCR; TCRdb has only the in-frame clones, and not every one. The sample consists of 150,000 to 200,000 clones, more than 85% of them appearing once. The CDR3 runs 16 residues. Deletions cut 3 bases from V and 3 bases from J, with 20 bases between. Per germline, CDR1 SQVTM and CDR2 ANQGSEA. The sequence was obtained from an adult who received the AZD1222 COVID-19 vaccine. Sequencing was performed on peripheral blood, taken 28 days after the second AZD1222 dose. The J gene is TRBJ1-2, the V gene TRBV29-1, with D possibly TRBD1 on 5 matching bases. The CDR3 reads CSVDVVRGTNYYGYTF. The CDR3 bases are TGCAGCGTTGATGTGGTTAGGGGTACCAATTACTATGGCTACACCTTC.